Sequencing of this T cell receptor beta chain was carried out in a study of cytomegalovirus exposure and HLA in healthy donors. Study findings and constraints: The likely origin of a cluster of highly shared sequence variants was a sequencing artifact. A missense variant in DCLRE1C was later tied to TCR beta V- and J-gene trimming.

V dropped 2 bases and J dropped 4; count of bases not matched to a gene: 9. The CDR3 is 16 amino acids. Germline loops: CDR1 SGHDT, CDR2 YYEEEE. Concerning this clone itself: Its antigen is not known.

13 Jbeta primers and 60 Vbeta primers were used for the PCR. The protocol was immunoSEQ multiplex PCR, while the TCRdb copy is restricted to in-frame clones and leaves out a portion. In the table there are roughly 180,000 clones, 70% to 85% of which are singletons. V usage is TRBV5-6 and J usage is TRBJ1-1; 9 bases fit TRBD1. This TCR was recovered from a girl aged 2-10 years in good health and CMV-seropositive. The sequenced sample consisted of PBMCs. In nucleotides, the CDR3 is TGTGCCAGCAGCTTCGGGACAGGGTCAAGTAGCACTGAAGCTTTCTTT. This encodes CASSFGTGSSSTEAFF.